The clone carrying this T cell receptor (beta chain) was found a few times. In the original analysis: The assay estimated nucleated cells by amplifying reference gene primers. Repertoires were generated with immunoSEQ multiplex PCR, while TCRdb's copy carries only in-frame clones and drops some. V and J calls and clone size are given by that table; D and trimming were obtained from the DNA. The repertoire holds 250,000 or so clones, with 70% to 90% as singletons. The data were taken from a study of blood T cell repertoires in COVID-19. Germline CDR1 reads SGDLS; CDR2 reads YYNGEE. The length of the CDR3 is 15 residues. V lost 0 bases to trimming and J lost 6 bases, with 12 bases between them.

Sequencing input: peripheral blood. This TCR derives from a woman aged 30 to 39 with active or convalescent COVID-19. The V and J genes are TRBV9 and TRBJ2-2, with D maybe TRBD1 (7 bases). The CDR3 sequence is CASSVAQGGSGELFF. The CDR3 DNA follows: TGTGCCAGCAGCGTAGCTCAGGGGGGATCCGGGGAGCTGTTTTTT. Supplemented by reference TRBV9 and TRBJ2-2, the full variable domain reads DSGVTQTPKHLITATGQRVTLRCSPRSGDLSVYWYQQSLDQGLQFLIQYYNGEERAKGNILERFSAQQFPDLHSELNLSSLELGDSALYFCASSVAQGGSGELFFGEGSRLTVL.